The next 15 T cell receptor beta chains were all read from a single sample in a study of T cell responses to AZD1222 COVID-19 vaccine. Repertoires were generated with immunoSEQ multiplex PCR, while TCRdb's copy carries only in-frame clones and drops some. The top ten clones hold about 2% of a sample with about 100,000 clones, around 89% of them seen once. The sample in question was peripheral blood, obtained on day 0 of AZD1222 vaccination. The receptors shown here come from an adult in good health.

V gene TRBV5-6 combines with J gene TRBJ2-1; the D gene is possibly TRBD2 (5 bases). The V and J ends lost 4 bases and 8 bases respectively, with 13 bases between them. The germline CDR1 and CDR2 sequences are SGHDT and YYEEEE. The CDR3 has 13 residues. The CDR3 protein is CASSPERVDEQFF. CDR3 nucleotide sequence: TGTGCCAGCAGCCCAGAGAGGGTGGATGAGCAGTTCTTC.

The chain employs TRBV28 and TRBJ1-4; D gene unclear. The CDR3 has 12 residues. The germline CDR1 and CDR2 sequences are MDHEN and SYDVKM. V gave up 4 bases and J gave up 6 bases, with 6 bases separating them. The CDR3 DNA is TGTGCCAGCAGTTCCCGTCATGAAAAACTGTTTTTT. Its translation is CASSSRHEKLFF.

The J gene is TRBJ1-1, the V gene TRBV3-1 (or the pseudogene TRBV3-2), with 9 bases matching TRBD1. Germline CDR1 is LGHDT and CDR2 is YNNKEL (reference sequence). The CDR3 extends over 15 amino acids. Trimming removed 2 bases from V and 6 bases from J; junction bases left unmatched: 7. The CDR3 bases are TGTGCCAGCAGCCAACCCGGGACAGGGCTCTCTGAAGCTTTCTTT. Its translation: CASSQPGTGLSEAFF.

This chain uses TRBV3-1 (or the pseudogene TRBV3-2) with TRBJ1-3; D unresolved. This CDR3 comprises 16 residues. Germline CDR1 and CDR2: LGHDT and YNNKEL (reference sequence). Trimming cost V 0 bases and J 0 bases, with 9 bases left between them. The CDR3 here is CASSQEGRFSGNTIYF. The CDR3 bases are TGTGCCAGCAGCCAAGAAGGTCGATTCTCTGGAAACACCATATATTTT.

This rearrangement joins TRBV4-2 to TRBJ2-1; D is unresolved. Germline V CDR1 and CDR2: LGHNA, YNFKEQ. The CDR3 sequence is 12 residues long. V was trimmed by 3 bases and J by 8 bases, leaving 8 bases between them. CDR3 region: CASSQGPYEQFF. DNA for the CDR3: TGTGCCAGCAGCCAGGGTCCTTATGAGCAGTTCTTC.

This chain uses TRBV7-9 with TRBJ1-1; possibly TRBD1 for D (6 bases). Germline V lookup: CDR1 SEHNR, CDR2 FQNEAQ (reference sequence). Trimming pared 4 bases from V and 0 bases from J, leaving 12 bases between. This CDR3 region has 15 residues. The CDR3 is CASSSRQELNTEAFF. CDR3 nucleotides: TGTGCCAGCAGCTCCAGACAGGAACTGAACACTGAAGCTTTCTTT.

This chain connects TRBV7-8 to TRBJ2-1, with TRBD2 matching 10 bases. Germline-derived CDR1 and CDR2 are SGHVS and FQNEAQ. The V segment lost 8 bases and the J segment 8 bases; nucleotides outside the gene matches: 12. The CDR3 sequence is 15 residues long. The CDR3 loop is CASRPSGRGGDEQFF. Here the CDR3 DNA reads TGTGCCAGCCGCCCGAGCGGGAGGGGGGGGGATGAGCAGTTCTTC.

This chain connects TRBV7-9 to TRBJ1-1; D perhaps matches TRBD1 (5 bases). In germline, CDR1 is SEHNR, CDR2 FQNEAQ (reference sequence). There are 16 residues in the CDR3. V lost 4 bases and J 6 bases, leaving 21 bases between the germline ends. In nucleotides, the CDR3 is TGTGCCAGCAGCTCCCCCGGAGGGGAATCGTGGGCTGAAGCTTTCTTT. It encodes CASSSPGGESWAEAFF. The variable domain in full, with the rest retrieved from reference TRBV7-9 and TRBJ1-1, is DTGVSQNPRHKITKRGQNVTFRCDPISEHNRLYWYRQTLGQGPEFLTYFQNEAQLEKSRLLSDRFSAERPKGSFSTLEIQRTEQGDSAMYLCASSSPGGESWAEAFFGQGTRLTVV.

The chain combines TRBV6-1 with TRBJ2-3, with D possibly called TRBD1 or TRBD2 (5 bases each). The V end lost 3 bases, the J end lost 3 bases, and 13 bases lay between the germline ends. The germline gives CDR1 MNHNS, CDR2 SASEGT. This CDR3 is built from 15 residues. CDR3 loop: CASSEGRVITDTQYF. The CDR3 DNA reads as TGTGCCAGCAGTGAGGGACGGGTAATAACAGATACGCAGTATTTT.

The chain joins TRBV28 to TRBJ1-5; TRBD1 aligns across 9 bases. The CDR3 loop spans 17 amino acids. V lost 3 bases and J lost 4; bases outside the gene matches: 10. Germline V gene sequence: CDR1 MDHEN, CDR2 SYDVKM. Here the CDR3 DNA reads TGTGCCAGCAGTTTGCCATGGACAGGGGTTGGAAATCAGCCCCAGCATTTT. Residues: CASSLPWTGVGNQPQHF. The full variable domain, completed using reference TRBV28 and TRBJ1-5, is DVKVTQSSRYLVKRTGEKVFLECVQDMDHENMFWYRQDPGLGLRLIYFSYDVKMKEKGDIPEGYSVSREKKERFSLILESASTNQTSMYLCASSLPWTGVGNQPQHFGDGTRLSIL.

J is TRBJ2-7 and V is TRBV4-3, with 10 bases identical to TRBD1. The germline V gene has CDR1 LGHNA and CDR2 YSLEER. Unmatched junction bases numbered 11, after V lost 5 bases and J lost 4 bases. The CDR3 spans 16 residues. CDR3 sequence: CASSASGTGELYEQYF. In nucleotides, the CDR3 is TGCGCCAGCAGCGCATCCGGGACAGGGGAATTATACGAGCAGTACTTC.

The J gene is TRBJ1-5, the V gene TRBV10-3, with 8 positions matching TRBD1. CDR1 ENHRY and CDR2 SYGVKD come from the germline V gene. CDR3 length: 16 residues. V trimming: 4 bases; J trimming: 0 bases; junction bases outside the gene matches: 5. Written as DNA, the CDR3 is TGTGCCATCAGTGGGGACAGGCTCAATAGCAATCAGCCCCAGCATTTT. This gives the protein CAISGDRLNSNQPQHF.

This clone has only a few counts. J is TRBJ2-4 and V is TRBV7-4, with D perhaps matching TRBD1 (5 bases). Germline values: CDR1 SGHVT, CDR2 SQSDAQ. There are 15 residues in the CDR3. The V end lost 1 base, the J end lost 4 bases, and 11 bases lay between the germline ends. The CDR3 DNA reads as TGTGCCAGCAGCTTAGAAAAAGGGGCTAAAAACATTCAGTACTTC. Translated: CASSLEKGAKNIQYF.

CDR3 loop: CASSPPSSGGTGELFF. CDR3 nucleotides: TGTGCCAGCTCACCACCGTCTAGCGGCGGTACCGGGGAGCTGTTTTTT. This sequence joins TRBV18 and TRBJ2-2; 7 bases are shared with TRBD2. CDR1 is KGHSH, CDR2 LQKENI, per germline. This CDR3 spans 16 amino acids. With 0 bases clipped from V and 5 bases from J, the junction kept 6 bases outside the gene matches.

The chain joins TRBV6-4 to TRBJ2-3; 10 bases are shared with TRBD2. CDR1 is MRHNA and CDR2 is SNTAGT in the germline V gene. The V and J ends lost 4 bases and 4 bases, in that order; junction bases with no gene match: 5. This CDR3 is built from 15 residues. The CDR3 DNA follows: TGTGCCAGCAGTGTGGCTAGCGGGAGCCCAGATACGCAGTATTTT. Translation: CASSVASGSPDTQYF.